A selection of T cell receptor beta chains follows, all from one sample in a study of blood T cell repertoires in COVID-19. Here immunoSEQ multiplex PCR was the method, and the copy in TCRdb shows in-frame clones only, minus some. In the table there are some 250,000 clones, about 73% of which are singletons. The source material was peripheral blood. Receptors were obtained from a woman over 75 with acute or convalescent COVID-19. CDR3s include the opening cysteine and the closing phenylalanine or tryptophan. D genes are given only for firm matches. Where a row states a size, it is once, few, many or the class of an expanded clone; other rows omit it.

CDR3nt: TGTGCCAGCTCACAAAACACAGCGGGGGCCGACAGCTCCTATAATTCACCCCTCCACTTT
CDR3aa: CASSQNTAGADSSYNSPLHF
d_gene: .
len: 20
abundance: .
j_gene: TRBJ1-6
v_gene: TRBV18

CDR3nt: TGTGCCAGTAGTATCGGGATCAGGAACACTGAAGCTTTCTTT
CDR3aa: CASSIGIRNTEAFF
d_gene: .
len: 14
abundance: .
j_gene: TRBJ1-1
v_gene: TRBV19

CDR3nt: TGTGCCAGCAGGACTAGCGGGGGGCGGAATGAGCAGTTCTTC
CDR3aa: CASRTSGGRNEQFF
d_gene: TRBD2
len: 14
abundance: .
j_gene: TRBJ2-1
v_gene: TRBV7-2

CDR3nt: TGTGCCAGCTCATCAACCTCGGGGGTCCCCACAGATACGCAGTATTTT
CDR3aa: CASSSTSGVPTDTQYF
d_gene: .
len: 16
abundance: .
j_gene: TRBJ2-3
v_gene: TRBV18

CDR3nt: TGTGCCAGCAGTGAAGTAACAGGGGGTCCAGATACGCAGTATTTT
CDR3aa: CASSEVTGGPDTQYF
d_gene: TRBD1
len: 15
abundance: .
j_gene: TRBJ2-3
v_gene: TRBV6-1

CDR3nt: TGTGCCAGCTCATCTACAGGGAACAATCAGCCCCAGCATTTT
CDR3aa: CASSSTGNNQPQHF
d_gene: .
len: 14
abundance: once
j_gene: TRBJ1-5
v_gene: TRBV6-5

CDR3nt: TGCAGCGTTGAAAGGGGCAGCCTCAATGAGCAGTTCTTC
CDR3aa: CSVERGSLNEQFF
d_gene: .
len: 13
abundance: .
j_gene: TRBJ2-1
v_gene: TRBV29-1

CDR3nt: TGTGCCAGCAGCCAACCATGGACAGGGAAGAAGGGCTACACCTTC
CDR3aa: CASSQPWTGKKGYTF
d_gene: TRBD1
len: 15
abundance: .
j_gene: TRBJ1-2
v_gene: TRBV6-5

CDR3nt: TGCGCCAGCAGCTCCGGGACGGAAGCGGGAAAACTGTTTTTT
CDR3aa: CASSSGTEAGKLFF
d_gene: .
len: 14
abundance: .
j_gene: TRBJ1-4
v_gene: TRBV5-1

CDR3nt: TGTGCCTGGGGCCGTGCGGCAGCCTATAATTCACCCCTCCACTTT
CDR3aa: CAWGRAAAYNSPLHF
d_gene: .
len: 15
abundance: .
j_gene: TRBJ1-6
v_gene: TRBV30

CDR3nt: TGTGCCAGCAGCCGACAGGGAAAGAGGGAGACCCAGTACTTC
CDR3aa: CASSRQGKRETQYF
d_gene: TRBD1
len: 14
abundance: .
j_gene: TRBJ2-5
v_gene: TRBV7-3

CDR3nt: TGTGCCAGTAGTCAACGAAGGGGAACTGAAGCTTTCTTT
CDR3aa: CASSQRRGTEAFF
d_gene: .
len: 13
abundance: few
j_gene: TRBJ1-1
v_gene: TRBV19

CDR3nt: TGCGCCAGCAGCCAAGATCTAGGCTACTCTGGAAACACCATATATTTT
CDR3aa: CASSQDLGYSGNTIYF
d_gene: .
len: 16
abundance: .
j_gene: TRBJ1-3
v_gene: TRBV4-3

CDR3nt: TGTGCCAGCAGCTTCCAGGGGCTGAACACTGAAGCTTTCTTT
CDR3aa: CASSFQGLNTEAFF
d_gene: .
len: 14
abundance: .
j_gene: TRBJ1-1
v_gene: TRBV14

CDR3nt: TGCGCCAGCAGTGAGGGCAGGAGGGCTGAAGCTTTCTTT
CDR3aa: CASSEGRRAEAFF
d_gene: .
len: 13
abundance: .
j_gene: TRBJ1-1
v_gene: TRBV10-1

CDR3nt: TGTGCCAGCAGCTTAGGAGGAGCGGGAGGCTACCAAGAGACCCAGTACTTC
CDR3aa: CASSLGGAGGYQETQYF
d_gene: TRBD2
len: 17
abundance: .
j_gene: TRBJ2-5
v_gene: TRBV13

CDR3nt: TGTGCCAGCAAAAGCGGCTACACCTTC
CDR3aa: CASKSGYTF
d_gene: .
len: 9
abundance: once
j_gene: TRBJ1-2
v_gene: TRBV25-1

CDR3nt: TGTGCCAGCAGTGAGGACGGCGGGAGTGGAGGGAATGAGCAGTTCTTC
CDR3aa: CASSEDGGSGGNEQFF
d_gene: TRBD2
len: 16
abundance: .
j_gene: TRBJ2-1
v_gene: TRBV6-4

CDR3nt: TGTGCCACCAGCAGAGACCACAGGGCTGGCACCGGGGAGCTGTTTTTT
CDR3aa: CATSRDHRAGTGELFF
d_gene: .
len: 16
abundance: .
j_gene: TRBJ2-2
v_gene: TRBV15

CDR3nt: TGTGCCAGCGGGACTCTCTCCTACAATGAGCAGTTCTTC
CDR3aa: CASGTLSYNEQFF
d_gene: .
len: 13
abundance: .
j_gene: TRBJ2-1
v_gene: TRBV2

CDR3nt: TGTGCCAGCAGCTTGGTCGGTGATACGCAGTATTTT
CDR3aa: CASSLVGDTQYF
d_gene: .
len: 12
abundance: .
j_gene: TRBJ2-3
v_gene: TRBV5-6

CDR3nt: TGTGCCAGCAGTTACTTGGGCGGGTACACTGAAGCTTTCTTT
CDR3aa: CASSYLGGYTEAFF
d_gene: .
len: 14
abundance: .
j_gene: TRBJ1-1
v_gene: TRBV6-5

CDR3nt: TGTGCCAGCAGCTTAGCGCTCGGGACAGGGATCTCACCCCTCCACTTT
CDR3aa: CASSLALGTGISPLHF
d_gene: TRBD1
len: 16
abundance: .
j_gene: TRBJ1-6
v_gene: TRBV7-9

CDR3nt: TGTGCCAGCAGCGGGACAGGGGGCGATGGCTACACCTTC
CDR3aa: CASSGTGGDGYTF
d_gene: TRBD1
len: 13
abundance: once
j_gene: TRBJ1-2
v_gene: TRBV6-5

CDR3nt: TGCGCCAGCAGTGAGTCCTGGAGGACTAGCGGGATGGAAAATGAGCAGTTCTTC
CDR3aa: CASSESWRTSGMENEQFF
d_gene: TRBD2
len: 18
abundance: .
j_gene: TRBJ2-1
v_gene: TRBV10-2

CDR3nt: TGCAGCGTTACCGGGACAGCGAACACTGAAGCTTTCTTT
CDR3aa: CSVTGTANTEAFF
d_gene: TRBD1
len: 13
abundance: .
j_gene: TRBJ1-1
v_gene: TRBV29-1

CDR3nt: TGTGCCAGCAGCCCCACTCCCGGAGGCGGAAACACCATATATTTT
CDR3aa: CASSPTPGGGNTIYF
d_gene: .
len: 15
abundance: few
j_gene: TRBJ1-3
v_gene: TRBV7-2

CDR3nt: TGTGCCAGCAGCCAATGGAGGGAGCAGTACTTC
CDR3aa: CASSQWREQYF
d_gene: .
len: 11
abundance: .
j_gene: TRBJ2-7
v_gene: TRBV3-1/TRBV3-2

CDR3nt: TGTGCCAGCAGTTCAGGGTTCTACTATGGCTACACCTTC
CDR3aa: CASSSGFYYGYTF
d_gene: .
len: 13
abundance: .
j_gene: TRBJ1-2
v_gene: TRBV6-5

CDR3nt: TGTGCCAGCACCAACGGGATCTATAATTCACCCCTCCACTTT
CDR3aa: CASTNGIYNSPLHF
d_gene: .
len: 14
abundance: .
j_gene: TRBJ1-6
v_gene: TRBV14

CDR3nt: TGTGCCATCAGTGCTCAGACTAGCGGGGGGGCTTACACCGGGGAGCTGTTTTTT
CDR3aa: CAISAQTSGGAYTGELFF
d_gene: TRBD2
len: 18
abundance: .
j_gene: TRBJ2-2
v_gene: TRBV10-3

CDR3nt: TGTGCCAGCAACGTAATCGGGGGAAGGCGCACCGGGGAGCTGTTTTTT
CDR3aa: CASNVIGGRRTGELFF
d_gene: .
len: 16
abundance: .
j_gene: TRBJ2-2
v_gene: TRBV25-1

CDR3nt: TGTGCCAGCAGCTTTCGGACAGGCTTCAGCACCGGGGAGCTGTTTTTT
CDR3aa: CASSFRTGFSTGELFF
d_gene: TRBD1
len: 16
abundance: .
j_gene: TRBJ2-2
v_gene: TRBV11-2

CDR3nt: TGTGCCAGCAGCCCGTCCCGGGACAGGGGAACTAATGAAAAACTGTTTTTT
CDR3aa: CASSPSRDRGTNEKLFF
d_gene: TRBD1
len: 17
abundance: .
j_gene: TRBJ1-4
v_gene: TRBV16

CDR3nt: TGCGCCAGCAGCTTTAGCGGGACCATCCCTAGCACAGATACGCAGTATTTT
CDR3aa: CASSFSGTIPSTDTQYF
d_gene: TRBD2
len: 17
abundance: once
j_gene: TRBJ2-3
v_gene: TRBV5-1

CDR3nt: TGTGCCACCAGCAGAGATCCCGGGACTAGCGGGATCTCCTACAATGAGCAGTTCTTC
CDR3aa: CATSRDPGTSGISYNEQFF
d_gene: TRBD2
len: 19
abundance: .
j_gene: TRBJ2-1
v_gene: TRBV15

CDR3nt: TGCAGCGTTGAGGGGGGACAGGGTTTCACAGATACGCAGTATTTT
CDR3aa: CSVEGGQGFTDTQYF
d_gene: TRBD1
len: 15
abundance: .
j_gene: TRBJ2-3
v_gene: TRBV29-1

CDR3nt: TGTGCCAGCAGCTTAGTACAGGTCTATGGCTACACCTTC
CDR3aa: CASSLVQVYGYTF
d_gene: .
len: 13
abundance: .
j_gene: TRBJ1-2
v_gene: TRBV11-2

CDR3nt: TGCGCCAGCAGCCCCACAGGGGGGAACACTGAAGCTTTCTTT
CDR3aa: CASSPTGGNTEAFF
d_gene: TRBD1
len: 14
abundance: .
j_gene: TRBJ1-1
v_gene: TRBV4-1

CDR3nt: TGCAGCGTTGGGTCATTGAGCTCTGGGGCCAACGTCCTGACTTTC
CDR3aa: CSVGSLSSGANVLTF
d_gene: .
len: 15
abundance: .
j_gene: TRBJ2-6
v_gene: TRBV29-1

CDR3nt: TGTGCCAGCAGTTGGGTACAGGGCTCTGGAAACACCATATATTTT
CDR3aa: CASSWVQGSGNTIYF
d_gene: .
len: 15
abundance: few
j_gene: TRBJ1-3
v_gene: TRBV6-5

CDR3nt: TGTGCCATCAGTAGGAGGACAGGGAACACCGGGGAGCTGTTTTTT
CDR3aa: CAISRRTGNTGELFF
d_gene: TRBD1
len: 15
abundance: .
j_gene: TRBJ2-2
v_gene: TRBV10-3

CDR3nt: TGTGCCAGCAGTGAGTGGGCTCGGGAAAAACTGTTTTTT
CDR3aa: CASSEWAREKLFF
d_gene: .
len: 13
abundance: .
j_gene: TRBJ1-4
v_gene: TRBV12-3/TRBV12-4

CDR3nt: TGTGCCAGCAGTCGACAGGGGGTCTCCTACGAGCAGTACTTC
CDR3aa: CASSRQGVSYEQYF
d_gene: TRBD1
len: 14
abundance: many
j_gene: TRBJ2-7
v_gene: TRBV2

CDR3nt: TGTGCCAGCTCTTCATCCCAGGCCCGGGGAGACTATGGCTACACCTTC
CDR3aa: CASSSSQARGDYGYTF
d_gene: .
len: 16
abundance: .
j_gene: TRBJ1-2
v_gene: TRBV18

CDR3nt: TGTGCCACCCGTCGAGGGAAAGAAGAGACCCAGTACTTC
CDR3aa: CATRRGKEETQYF
d_gene: .
len: 13
abundance: .
j_gene: TRBJ2-5
v_gene: TRBV6-5

CDR3nt: TGCGCCAGCAGCCTCCTCTCGGGAGGGGGCACTGAAGCTTTCTTT
CDR3aa: CASSLLSGGGTEAFF
d_gene: .
len: 15
abundance: .
j_gene: TRBJ1-1
v_gene: TRBV5-1

CDR3nt: TGTGCCAGCAGCTTAGCGGGAGGGGGTAGCGGCGAGCAGTACTTC
CDR3aa: CASSLAGGGSGEQYF
d_gene: .
len: 15
abundance: .
j_gene: TRBJ2-7
v_gene: TRBV7-2

CDR3nt: TGCGCCAGCAGCTTGGGGGGACTGGACTCCACTCCCCAGTTCTTC
CDR3aa: CASSLGGLDSTPQFF
d_gene: .
len: 15
abundance: .
j_gene: TRBJ2-1
v_gene: TRBV5-1

CDR3nt: TGTGCCAGCAGTGGGACAGGCGATCAGCCCCAGCATTTT
CDR3aa: CASSGTGDQPQHF
d_gene: TRBD1
len: 13
abundance: .
j_gene: TRBJ1-5
v_gene: TRBV2

CDR3nt: TGTGCCAGCAGCTTTGGCAGGGATTGGGGAGCTTTCTTT
CDR3aa: CASSFGRDWGAFF
d_gene: .
len: 13
abundance: .
j_gene: TRBJ1-1
v_gene: TRBV5-5

CDR3nt: TGCGCCAGCGGAAACGGGGAGAACACCGGGGAGCTGTTTTTT
CDR3aa: CASGNGENTGELFF
d_gene: .
len: 14
abundance: .
j_gene: TRBJ2-2
v_gene: TRBV5-1

CDR3nt: TGCAGTGCTAGTGCTCGATTGGGACAGGGGAATCAGCCCCAGCATTTT
CDR3aa: CSASARLGQGNQPQHF
d_gene: TRBD1
len: 16
abundance: once
j_gene: TRBJ1-5
v_gene: TRBV20-1

CDR3nt: TGTGCCAGCAGCACTAGCGGGGGGGATAGAAATGAGCAGTTCTTC
CDR3aa: CASSTSGGDRNEQFF
d_gene: TRBD2
len: 15
abundance: .
j_gene: TRBJ2-1
v_gene: TRBV7-2

CDR3nt: TGTGCTAGTGGTTTAAACAGGGGAGGTACTGAAGCTTTCTTT
CDR3aa: CASGLNRGGTEAFF
d_gene: TRBD1
len: 14
abundance: .
j_gene: TRBJ1-1
v_gene: TRBV12-5